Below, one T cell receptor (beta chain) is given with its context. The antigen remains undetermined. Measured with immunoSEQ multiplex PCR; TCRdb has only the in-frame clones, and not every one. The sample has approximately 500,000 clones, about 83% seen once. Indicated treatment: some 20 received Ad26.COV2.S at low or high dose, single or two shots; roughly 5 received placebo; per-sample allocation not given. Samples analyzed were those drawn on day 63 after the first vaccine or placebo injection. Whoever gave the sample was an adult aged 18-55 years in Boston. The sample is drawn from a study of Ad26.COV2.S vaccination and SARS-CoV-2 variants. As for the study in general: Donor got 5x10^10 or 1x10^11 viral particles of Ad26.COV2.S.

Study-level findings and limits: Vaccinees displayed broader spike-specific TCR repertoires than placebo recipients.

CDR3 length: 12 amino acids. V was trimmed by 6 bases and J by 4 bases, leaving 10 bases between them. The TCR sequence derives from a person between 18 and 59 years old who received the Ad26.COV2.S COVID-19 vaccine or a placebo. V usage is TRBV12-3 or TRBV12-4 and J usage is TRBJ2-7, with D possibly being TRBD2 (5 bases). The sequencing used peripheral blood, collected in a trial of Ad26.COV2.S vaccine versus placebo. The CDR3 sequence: CASSTPGYEQYF. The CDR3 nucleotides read TGTGCCAGCAGCACCCCGGGGTACGAGCAGTACTTC.